Each of the 24 T cell receptor beta chains below was sequenced from the same sample in a study of cytomegalovirus exposure and HLA in healthy donors. Both 60 Vbeta primers and 13 Jbeta primers went into the PCR. TCRdb's table, derived via immunoSEQ multiplex PCR, lists solely in-frame clones and lacks some. This table has about 160,000 clones, roughly 79% appearing once. Sequenced sample: PBMCs. The source of these receptors is a middle-aged woman in good health and CMV-seronegative.

V and J are TRBV28 and TRBJ1-5; 7 nucleotides match TRBD1. CDR3 length: 14 residues. The V and J ends lost 6 bases and 6 bases, in that order; junction bases with no gene match: 8. From germline, CDR1 is MDHEN and CDR2 SYDVKM. The CDR3 bases are TGTGCCAGCAGACTTGACAGGGCCCCTCAGCCCCAGCATTTT. Encoded protein: CASRLDRAPQPQHF.

The chain joins TRBV5-6 to TRBJ2-1; TRBD2 matches at 11 bases. CDR3 length equals 17 residues. V lost 3 bases, J lost 8 bases, and 13 bases stayed unmatched. Germline loops: CDR1 SGHDT, CDR2 YYEEEE. The CDR3 DNA reads as TGTGCCAGCAGCTCTGCTGGTTATAGCGGGAGGGGGCATGAGCAGTTCTTC. Its translation is CASSSAGYSGRGHEQFF. The whole variable domain, remainder taken from reference TRBV5-6 and TRBJ2-1, is DAGVTQSPTHLIKTRGQQVTLRCSPKSGHDTVSWYQQALGQGPQFIFQYYEEEERQRGNFPDRFSGHQFPNYSSELNVNALLLGDSALYLCASSSAGYSGRGHEQFFGPGTRLTVL.

The chain carries TRBV29-1 and TRBJ2-1, with 10 bases lining up with TRBD2. Losses at the gene ends were 6 bases for V and 8 bases for J; bases not matched to a gene: 4. Germline values: CDR1 SQVTM, CDR2 ANQGSEA. This CDR3 is 12 amino acids long. CDR3 in DNA: TGCAGCGTGGGGACTAGCGAGCATGAGCAGTTCTTC. Translating gives CSVGTSEHEQFF.

This clone has more than one count but fewer than ten. This rearrangement joins TRBV28 to TRBJ2-2; 9 nucleotides line up with TRBD1. V shed 5 bases, J shed 6 bases, and the junction held 7 bases outside the gene matches. Germline assignment: CDR1 MDHEN and CDR2 SYDVKM. The CDR3 has 15 amino acids. The CDR3 DNA is TGTGCCAGCAGTCCGCCACGGACAGGGGCCGGGGAGCTGTTTTTT. Protein: CASSPPRTGAGELFF.

The chain has TRBV19 and TRBJ2-2, with a possible D match to TRBD2 (6 bases). Trimming removed 3 bases at V and 1 base at J, with 12 bases between. Germline-derived CDR1 and CDR2 are LNHDA and SQIVND (reference sequence). This CDR3 spans 16 amino acids. The CDR3 sequence is CASSILAGLNTGELFF. CDR3 DNA: TGTGCCAGTAGTATTCTGGCGGGACTGAACACCGGGGAGCTGTTTTTT.

V is TRBV4-2 and J is TRBJ1-2, with D perhaps matching TRBD1 (5 bases). Germline V gives CDR1 LGHNA, CDR2 YNFKEQ. The CDR3 length is 13 residues. V was pared by 0 bases and J by 5 bases, with 7 bases between. The CDR3, as DNA: TGTGCCAGCAGCCAAGATGGGGCTTATGGCTACACCTTC. This codes for CASSQDGAYGYTF.

The CDR3 spells CSVDSSSGANVLTF. The CDR3, as DNA: TGCAGCGTTGACTCGAGCTCTGGGGCCAACGTCCTGACTTTC. V usage is TRBV29-1 and J usage is TRBJ2-6; no clear D. The CDR3 covers 14 residues. Trimming took 3 bases from V and 0 from J, leaving 6 bases between them. Germline values: CDR1 SQVTM, CDR2 ANQGSEA.

This clone was counted between two and nine times. The gene calls are TRBV2 and TRBJ1-2; 9 bases are shared with TRBD1. Germline CDR1 is SNHLY and CDR2 is FYNNEI. Unmatched junction bases numbered 3, after V lost 5 bases and J lost 8 bases. The CDR3 sequence is 12 residues long. The CDR3 spells CASSLDRGGYTF. The CDR3 bases are TGTGCCAGCAGTTTGGACAGGGGAGGCTACACCTTC.

The genes are TRBV5-1 and TRBJ1-2; D gene ambiguous. Trimming pared 0 bases from V and 0 bases from J, leaving 9 bases between. This CDR3 has 15 amino acids. The germline CDR1 and CDR2 sequences are SGHRS and YFSETQ. CDR3 sequence: CASSLGDGANYGYTF. CDR3 coding DNA: TGCGCCAGCAGCTTGGGCGACGGGGCTAACTATGGCTACACCTTC. Full variable domain (outside the CDR3, taken from reference TRBV5-1 and TRBJ1-2): KAGVTQTPRYLIKTRGQQVTLSCSPISGHRSVSWYQQTPGQGLQFLFEYFSETQRNKGNFPGRFSGRQFSNSRSEMNVSTLELGDSALYLCASSLGDGANYGYTFGSGTRLTVV.

This clone was observed a few times. Other DNA variants within this sample encode the same CDR3. The chain has TRBV6-5 and TRBJ1-1, with 8 positions matching TRBD1. CDR3 length: 13 residues. CDR1 is MNHEY and CDR2 is SVGAGI in the germline V gene. V shed 6 bases and J 4 bases; nucleotides not matched to a gene: 4. For the CDR3, the DNA is TGTGCCAGCAGCCCTGACAGGGGCACTGAAGCTTTCTTT. Amino acids: CASSPDRGTEAFF.

The chain uses TRBV6-1 and TRBJ2-5, with a tentative D call TRBD1 (6 bases). The V end lost 7 bases, the J end lost 7 bases, and 22 bases lay between the germline ends. Germline CDR1 MNHNS, CDR2 SASEGT. The CDR3 length is 15 residues. The CDR3 DNA sequence: TGTGCCAGCACCCCATGGAGACAGGCGTCGGGGACCCAGTACTTC. This encodes CASTPWRQASGTQYF.

This clone appeared once. This CDR3 reads CASSLRSTTARETQYF. CDR3 nucleotide sequence: TGTGCCAGCAGCTTGCGAAGCACCACCGCGCGGGAGACCCAGTACTTC. The chain employs TRBV5-6 and TRBJ2-5; D remains ambiguous. The CDR3 totals 16 residues. CDR1 is SGHDT and CDR2 is YYEEEE in the germline V gene. V lost 1 base and J 5 bases, leaving 18 bases between the germline ends.

The chain recombines TRBV9 with TRBJ1-4, with TRBD1 identical over 9 bases. Trimming cost V 4 bases and J 8 bases; bases outside gene matches: 9. This CDR3 spans 15 amino acids. In germline, CDR1 is SGDLS, CDR2 YYNGEE. The CDR3 coding sequence is TGTGCCAGCAGCATCGACAGGGGGGTTCGGGAAAAACTGTTTTTT. This gives the protein CASSIDRGVREKLFF. Drawing the rest from reference TRBV9 and TRBJ1-4, the complete variable domain is DSGVTQTPKHLITATGQRVTLRCSPRSGDLSVYWYQQSLDQGLQFLIQYYNGEERAKGNILERFSAQQFPDLHSELNLSSLELGDSALYFCASSIDRGVREKLFFGSGTQLSVL.

V gene TRBV10-3 combines with J gene TRBJ2-7, with D tentatively TRBD2 (6 bases). The CDR3 extends over 15 amino acids. V lost 5 bases and J 2 bases, leaving 16 bases between the germline ends. CDR1 ENHRY and CDR2 SYGVKD come from the germline V gene. The CDR3 loop is CAISNPGLGTYEQYF. The DNA of the CDR3 is TGTGCCATCAGTAATCCGGGACTGGGAACCTACGAGCAGTACTTC.

This clone was seen a single time. The gene calls are TRBV10-3 and TRBJ1-4; D is ambiguous. This CDR3 is 18 amino acids long. V was pared by 5 bases and J by 2 bases, with 21 bases between. Germline-derived CDR1 and CDR2 are ENHRY and SYGVKD. CDR3 sequence reads: CAISSVAPAAATNEKLFF. DNA of the CDR3: TGTGCCATCAGTTCCGTTGCCCCGGCGGCCGCGACTAATGAAAAACTGTTTTTT.

This rearrangement joins TRBV5-1 to TRBJ2-2, with 8 bases aligning to TRBD2. The CDR3 runs 15 residues. Trimming removed 1 base from V and 5 bases from J; junction bases left unmatched: 4. CDR1 is SGHRS, CDR2 YFSETQ, per germline. CDR3 in amino acids: CASSLRRGGTGELFF. CDR3 coding DNA: TGCGCCAGCAGCTTGCGCCGGGGGGGTACCGGGGAGCTGTTTTTT.

The chain is built from TRBV12-5 and TRBJ1-5; maybe TRBD1 (5 bases). Trimming took off 2 bases at V and 7 bases at J, with 18 bases between the two ends. Germline loops: CDR1 LGHNT, CDR2 FRNRAP. This CDR3 has 16 amino acids. Written as DNA, the CDR3 is TGTGCTAGTGGTTTGCCCCCCCAGGGTGATGGGCAGCCCCAGCATTTT. This codes for CASGLPPQGDGQPQHF.

This clone was seen once. The chain carries TRBV5-1 and TRBJ2-2, with 7 bases matching TRBD1. Germline assignment: CDR1 SGHRS and CDR2 YFSETQ. CDR3 length equals 15 residues. Unmatched junction bases numbered 10, after V lost 4 bases and J lost 7 bases. The CDR3 DNA reads as TGCGCCAGCAGCCTAGGGACAGCCCTAAGCGGGGAGCTGTTTTTT. This sequence encodes CASSLGTALSGELFF. The whole variable domain, remainder taken from reference TRBV5-1 and TRBJ2-2, is KAGVTQTPRYLIKTRGQQVTLSCSPISGHRSVSWYQQTPGQGLQFLFEYFSETQRNKGNFPGRFSGRQFSNSRSEMNVSTLELGDSALYLCASSLGTALSGELFFGEGSRLTVL.

V and J are TRBV19 and TRBJ2-5; 9 bases are a match to TRBD2. This CDR3 contains 15 residues. Germline CDR1 is LNHDA and CDR2 is SQIVND (reference sequence). V lost 6 bases and J lost 3; bases outside the gene matches: 8. In DNA form, the CDR3 reads TGTGCCAGTAGGGGTGTTAGCGGGAGTAAAGAGACCCAGTACTTC. This sequence encodes CASRGVSGSKETQYF.

The rearrangement links TRBV27 to TRBJ1-2; TRBD1 aligns across 8 bases. Germline loops: CDR1 MNHEY, CDR2 SMNVEV (reference sequence). CDR3 length: 14 residues. V was pared by 4 bases and J by 4 bases, with 5 bases of the junction left unmatched. The CDR3, as DNA: TGTGCCAGCAGTTCTTTTACAGGGGGCTATGGCTACACCTTC. It codes for CASSSFTGGYGYTF.

In DNA form, the CDR3 reads TGCGCCAGCAGCTTGCAGGGAACCTACGAGCAGTACTTC. Translation: CASSLQGTYEQYF. The rearrangement joins TRBV5-1 to TRBJ2-7; D might be TRBD1 (5 bases). The CDR3 loop spans 13 amino acids. V was pared by 1 base and J by 2 bases, with 7 bases between. Germline V gives CDR1 SGHRS, CDR2 YFSETQ.

This chain links TRBV5-6 with TRBJ1-2; 7 bases align to TRBD1. Germline CDR1 SGHDT, CDR2 YYEEEE. CDR3 length: 13 residues. Trimming at V came to 5 bases and at J to 7 bases, leaving 8 bases not matched to a gene. CDR3 sequence reads: CASSLDRAGGYTF. In nucleotides, the CDR3 is TGTGCCAGCAGTCTAGACAGGGCCGGTGGCTACACCTTC.

The chain links TRBV11-2 to TRBJ2-7, with TRBD2 matching over 14 bases. Germline trimming cut 0 bases from V and 0 bases from J; bases unmatched to any gene: 10. The germline gives CDR1 SGHAT, CDR2 FQNNGV. This CDR3 is 20 amino acids long. The DNA of the CDR3 is TGTGCCAGCAGCTTAGATAGGATGAGACTAGCGGGAGGGTACTCCTACGAGCAGTACTTC. The encoded protein is CASSLDRMRLAGGYSYEQYF.

This clone has just a few counts. V and J are TRBV28 and TRBJ1-2, with D uncertain. Trimming stripped 6 bases from V and 4 bases from J, with 21 bases between. The CDR3 runs 16 residues. CDR1 and CDR2 (germline): MDHEN, SYDVKM. CDR3 DNA: TGTGCCAGCAGCCAATCCCACTTTCCGCTAGTCTATGGCTACACCTTC. Translated: CASSQSHFPLVYGYTF.